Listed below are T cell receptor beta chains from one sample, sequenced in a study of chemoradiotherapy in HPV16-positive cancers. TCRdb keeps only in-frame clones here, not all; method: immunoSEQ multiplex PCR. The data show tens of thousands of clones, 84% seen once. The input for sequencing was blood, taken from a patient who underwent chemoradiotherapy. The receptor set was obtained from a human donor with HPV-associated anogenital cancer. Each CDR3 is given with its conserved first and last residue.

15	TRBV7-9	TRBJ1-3	CASSPDLEGRNTIYF
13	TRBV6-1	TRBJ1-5	CASSINRDQPQHF
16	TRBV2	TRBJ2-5	CASSERSGRVQETQYF
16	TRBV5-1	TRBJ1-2	CASSLVGRGEGDGYTF
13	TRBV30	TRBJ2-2	CAWRGGDTGELFF
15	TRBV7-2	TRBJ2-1	CASSFTAGGRNEQFF
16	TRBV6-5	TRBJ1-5	CASSSTGTKDNQPQHF
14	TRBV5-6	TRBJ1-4	CASSYGDRGEKLFF
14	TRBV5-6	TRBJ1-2	CASSLGQLSYGYTF
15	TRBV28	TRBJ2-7	CASTSRHEDTYEQYF
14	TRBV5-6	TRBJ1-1	CASSAGRGELEAFF
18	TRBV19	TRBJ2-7	CASSPIPTGLGRNYEQYF
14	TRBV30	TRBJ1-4	CACLQGATNEKLFF
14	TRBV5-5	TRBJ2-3	CASSFSGFTDTQYF
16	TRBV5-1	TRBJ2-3	CASSLGGASTQDTQYF
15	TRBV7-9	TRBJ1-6	CASSDGQGNNSPLHF
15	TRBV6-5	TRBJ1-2	CASSYSSGINYGYTF
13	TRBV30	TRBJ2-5	CAWSPHPGNSQYF
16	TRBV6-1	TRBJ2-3	CASSEVGTGHTDTQYF
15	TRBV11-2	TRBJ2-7	CASSPPGSSSYEQYF
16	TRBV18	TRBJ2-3	CASSPSGRGSTDTQYF
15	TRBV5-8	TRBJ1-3	CASSIGDGSGNTIYF
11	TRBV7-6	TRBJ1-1	CASRGGLEAFF